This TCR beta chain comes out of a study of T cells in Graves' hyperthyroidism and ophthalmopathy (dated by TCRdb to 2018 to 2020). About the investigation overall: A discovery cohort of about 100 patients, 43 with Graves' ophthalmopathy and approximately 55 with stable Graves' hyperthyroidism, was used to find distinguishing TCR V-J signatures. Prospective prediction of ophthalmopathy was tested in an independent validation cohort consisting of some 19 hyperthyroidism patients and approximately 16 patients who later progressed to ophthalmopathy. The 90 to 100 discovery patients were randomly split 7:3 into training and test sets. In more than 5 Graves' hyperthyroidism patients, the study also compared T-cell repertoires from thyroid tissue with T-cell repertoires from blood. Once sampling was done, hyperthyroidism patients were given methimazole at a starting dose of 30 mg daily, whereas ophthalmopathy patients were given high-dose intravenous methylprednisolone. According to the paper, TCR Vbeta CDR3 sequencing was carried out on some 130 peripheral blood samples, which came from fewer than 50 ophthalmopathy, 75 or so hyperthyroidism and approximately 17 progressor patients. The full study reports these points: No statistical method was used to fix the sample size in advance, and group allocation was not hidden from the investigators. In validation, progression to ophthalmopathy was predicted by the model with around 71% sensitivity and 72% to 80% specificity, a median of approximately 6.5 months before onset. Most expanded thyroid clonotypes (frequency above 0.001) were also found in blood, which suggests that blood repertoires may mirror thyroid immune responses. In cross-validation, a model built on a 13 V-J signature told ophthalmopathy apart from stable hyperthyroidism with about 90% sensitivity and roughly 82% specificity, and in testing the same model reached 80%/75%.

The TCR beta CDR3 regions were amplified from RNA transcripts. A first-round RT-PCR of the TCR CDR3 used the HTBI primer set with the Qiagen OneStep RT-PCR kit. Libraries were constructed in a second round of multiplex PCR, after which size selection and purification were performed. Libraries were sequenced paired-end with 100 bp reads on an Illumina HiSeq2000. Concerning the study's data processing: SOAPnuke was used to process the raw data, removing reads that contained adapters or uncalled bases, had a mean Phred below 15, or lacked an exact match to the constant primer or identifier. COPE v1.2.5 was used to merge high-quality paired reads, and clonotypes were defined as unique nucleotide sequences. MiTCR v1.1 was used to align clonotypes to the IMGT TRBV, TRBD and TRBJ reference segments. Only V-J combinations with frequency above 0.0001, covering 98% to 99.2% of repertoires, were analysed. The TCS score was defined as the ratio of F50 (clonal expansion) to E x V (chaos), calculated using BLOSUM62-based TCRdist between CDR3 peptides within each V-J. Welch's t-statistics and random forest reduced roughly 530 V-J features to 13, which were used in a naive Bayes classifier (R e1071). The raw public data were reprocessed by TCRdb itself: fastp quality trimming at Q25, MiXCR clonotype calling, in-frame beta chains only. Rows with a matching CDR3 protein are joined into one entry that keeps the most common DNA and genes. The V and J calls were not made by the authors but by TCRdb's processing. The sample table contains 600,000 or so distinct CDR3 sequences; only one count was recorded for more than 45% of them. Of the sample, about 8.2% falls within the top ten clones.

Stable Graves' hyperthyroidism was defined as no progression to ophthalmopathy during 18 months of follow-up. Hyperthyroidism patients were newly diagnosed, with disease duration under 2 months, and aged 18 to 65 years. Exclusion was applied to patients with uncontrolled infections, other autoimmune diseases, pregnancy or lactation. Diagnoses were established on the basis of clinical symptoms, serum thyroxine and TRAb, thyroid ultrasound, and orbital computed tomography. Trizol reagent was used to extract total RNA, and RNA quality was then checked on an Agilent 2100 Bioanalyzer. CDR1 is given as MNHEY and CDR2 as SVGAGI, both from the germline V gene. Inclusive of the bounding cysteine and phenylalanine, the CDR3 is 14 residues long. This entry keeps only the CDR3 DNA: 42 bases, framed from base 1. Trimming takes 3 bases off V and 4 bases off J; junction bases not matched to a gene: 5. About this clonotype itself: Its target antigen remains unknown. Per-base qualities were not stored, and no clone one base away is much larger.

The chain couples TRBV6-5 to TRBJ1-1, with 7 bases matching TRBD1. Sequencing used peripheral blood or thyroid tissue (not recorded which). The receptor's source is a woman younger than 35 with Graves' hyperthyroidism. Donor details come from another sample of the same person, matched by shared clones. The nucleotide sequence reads TGTGCCAGCAGTTATCGACAGGGTCTCACTGAAGCTTTCTTT. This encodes CASSYRQGLTEAFF.